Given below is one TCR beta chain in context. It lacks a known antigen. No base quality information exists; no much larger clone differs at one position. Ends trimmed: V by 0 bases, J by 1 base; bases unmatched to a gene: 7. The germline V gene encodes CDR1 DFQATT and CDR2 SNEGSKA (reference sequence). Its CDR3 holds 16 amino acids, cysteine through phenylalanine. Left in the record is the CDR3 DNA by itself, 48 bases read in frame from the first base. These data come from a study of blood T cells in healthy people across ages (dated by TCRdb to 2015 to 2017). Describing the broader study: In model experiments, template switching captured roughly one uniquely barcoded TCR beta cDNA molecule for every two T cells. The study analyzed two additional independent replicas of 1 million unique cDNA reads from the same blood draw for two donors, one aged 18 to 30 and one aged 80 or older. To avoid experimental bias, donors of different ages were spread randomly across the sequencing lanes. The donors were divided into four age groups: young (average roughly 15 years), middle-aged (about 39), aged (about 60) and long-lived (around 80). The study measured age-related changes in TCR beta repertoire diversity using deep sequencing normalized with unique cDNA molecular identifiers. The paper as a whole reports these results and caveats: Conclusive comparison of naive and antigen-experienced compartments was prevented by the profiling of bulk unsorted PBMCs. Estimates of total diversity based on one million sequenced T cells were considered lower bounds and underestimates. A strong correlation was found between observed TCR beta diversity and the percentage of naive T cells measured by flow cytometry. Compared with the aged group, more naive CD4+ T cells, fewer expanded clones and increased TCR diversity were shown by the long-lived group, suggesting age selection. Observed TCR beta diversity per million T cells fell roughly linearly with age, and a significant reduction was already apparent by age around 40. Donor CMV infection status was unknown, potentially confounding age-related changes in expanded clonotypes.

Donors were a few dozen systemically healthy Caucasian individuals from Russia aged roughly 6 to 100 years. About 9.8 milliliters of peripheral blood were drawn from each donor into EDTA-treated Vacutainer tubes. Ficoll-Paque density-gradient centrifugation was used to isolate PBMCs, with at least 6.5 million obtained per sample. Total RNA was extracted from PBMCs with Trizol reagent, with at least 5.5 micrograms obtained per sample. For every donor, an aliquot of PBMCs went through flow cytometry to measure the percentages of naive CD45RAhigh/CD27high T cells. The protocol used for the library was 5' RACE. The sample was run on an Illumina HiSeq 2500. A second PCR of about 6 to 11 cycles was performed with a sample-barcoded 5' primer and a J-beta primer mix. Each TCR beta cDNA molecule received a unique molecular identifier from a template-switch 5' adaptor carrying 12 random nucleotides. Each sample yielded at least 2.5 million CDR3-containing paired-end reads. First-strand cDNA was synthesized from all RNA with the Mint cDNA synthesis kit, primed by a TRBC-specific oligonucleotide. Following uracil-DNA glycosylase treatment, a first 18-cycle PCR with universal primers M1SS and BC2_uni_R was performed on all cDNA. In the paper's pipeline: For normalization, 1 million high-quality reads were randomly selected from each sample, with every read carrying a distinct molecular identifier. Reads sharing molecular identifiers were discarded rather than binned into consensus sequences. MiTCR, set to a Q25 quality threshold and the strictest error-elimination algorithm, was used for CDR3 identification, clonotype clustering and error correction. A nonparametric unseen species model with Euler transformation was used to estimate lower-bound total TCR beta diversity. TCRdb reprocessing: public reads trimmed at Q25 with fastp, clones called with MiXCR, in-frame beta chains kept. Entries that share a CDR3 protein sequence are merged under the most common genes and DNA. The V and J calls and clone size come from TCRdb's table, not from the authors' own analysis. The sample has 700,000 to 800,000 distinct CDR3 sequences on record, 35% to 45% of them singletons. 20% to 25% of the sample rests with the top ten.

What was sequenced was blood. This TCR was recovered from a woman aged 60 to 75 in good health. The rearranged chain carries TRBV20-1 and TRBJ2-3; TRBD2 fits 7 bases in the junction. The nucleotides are TGCAGTGCTAGAGATCTGGGGGAGGGGCGCACAGATACGCAGTATTTT. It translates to CSARDLGEGRTDTQYF.